These T cell receptor beta chains were read from a single sample in a study of blood T cells in healthy people across ages. TCRdb reprocessed the 5' RACE reads with MiXCR, giving one entry per CDR3 protein. The sample holds hundreds of thousands of distinct CDR3 sequences; about a third are singletons and the top ten take 15%. Sequencing was carried out using blood. The receptor set was obtained from an elderly woman in good health. The CDR3 runs from the conserved cysteine through the conserved F or W.

V	CDR3
TRBV29-1	CSVVRGPTYEQYF
TRBV7-2	CASSLVRVDGYTF
TRBV5-1	CASSLGLEHGDQPQHF
TRBV10-3	CAISESGLSDRGSAEAFF
TRBV24-1	CATSADGRDTQYF
TRBV20-1	CSARHGAGRGQETQYF
TRBV7-2	CASSRDRASYEQYF
TRBV28	CASSAWGVTYEQYF
TRBV7-9	CASSLTGLGYGQYF
TRBV10-3	CAIKGPPGYGYTF
TRBV12-5	CASTRVGVNEQFF
TRBV7-9	CASRAYPDTSGEFF
TRBV14	CASSQALAGVPSYNEQFF
TRBV5-1	CASSLGTGFTYEQYF
TRBV28	CASSRDRSSGYTF
TRBV14	CASSHSGGALYTF
TRBV4-3	CASSRSSGGAYEQYF
TRBV6-1	CASSRDRATEAFF
TRBV29-1	CSVRGGGARTEAFF
TRBV12-3/TRBV12-4	CASISDRLRADTQYF
TRBV6-2/TRBV6-3	CASSSLLAEQETQYF
TRBV6-6	CASTLKGQETTPLHF
TRBV5-1	CASSLASGEDGYTF
TRBV5-1	CASSSGTLGGRAEAFF
TRBV20-1	CSATPLTVSTDTQYF
TRBV12-3/TRBV12-4	CASSFQELRGGYTF
TRBV7-9	CASSYRGGHNEQFF
TRBV9	CASSTTPGGPEDTQYF
TRBV28	CASSQGTTLSYEQYF
TRBV20-1	CSARVWTDQETQYF
TRBV18	CASSPGSLNTEAFF
TRBV20-1	CSAPWGADYGYTF
TRBV7-2	CASSLVGGLGNQPQHF
TRBV7-2	CASSFSDWRPYEQYF
TRBV20-1	CSAKGTGTYNEQFF
TRBV20-1	CSARRSGGPTEQFF
TRBV29-1	CSVTGVGEQYF
TRBV24-1	CATSGRGRYSYNEQFF
TRBV12-5	CASGLVQGPRNSPLHF
TRBV9	CASSVGARGSNEQFF
TRBV18	CASSPKTGQGAIYEQYF
TRBV28	CTSSQDSLLANYGYTF
TRBV4-2	CASSQEPGHGNTIYF
TRBV4-3	CASSRGQGQDNYGYTF
TRBV20-1	CSAPKGGGNQEAQYF
TRBV7-6	CASSSSSFGERSNEQFF
TRBV3-1	CASSQDLTDLRGQYF
TRBV5-6	CASSLQVSSYNEQFF
TRBV6-5	CASRRRTANTEAFF
TRBV20-1	CSARDWGQGHQETQYF
TRBV9	CASGTGPQTYEQYF
TRBV10-3	CATSRAGSQETQYF
TRBV20-1	CSADGRAGELDTQYF
TRBV5-1	CASSLAPTASPLHF
TRBV28	CASSLRADGNSPLHF